This T cell receptor beta chain was recovered during a study of CD8 T cells in Susac syndrome. Reverse transcription of roughly 0.45 to 1 ug RNA was performed with random hexamers. Across 54 Vbeta and 13 Jbeta, immunoSEQ multiplex PCR amplified TCR beta CDR3. MiXCR, applied by TCRdb to the immunoSEQ multiplex PCR reads, yields one record per CDR3 protein. The data show about 190,000 distinct CDR3 sequences, with 95% seen just once and 0.075% to 0.1% held by the top ten. A word on this clonotype: Its antigen remains unidentified.

Findings and caveats of the study: Within Susac syndrome CD4+ T cell repertoires, clonal expansion was not evident. Only a relatively small number of individuals were included in the TCR sequencing and HLA analysis.

From germline, CDR1 is SGDLS and CDR2 YYNGEE. V shed 7 bases and J 3 bases; nucleotides not matched to a gene: 1. The CDR3 is made up of 15 amino acids. The TCR was taken from a human donor with Susac syndrome. Sequencing used CD4+ T cells from PBMCs. V and J are TRBV9 and TRBJ2-2; 15 nucleotides align to TRBD2. This chain's CDR3 is CASGTSGGYTGELFF. The CDR3, as DNA: TGTGCCAGCGGGACTAGCGGGGGGTACACCGGGGAGCTGTTTTTT.